This T cell receptor (beta chain) derives from a study of PD-1 blockade in mismatch repair-deficient tumors. In the study overall: Patients had approximately 11 mismatch repair-deficient cancer types and were previously treated and progressing.

PCR or immunohistochemistry showed mismatch repair deficiency in every enrolled patient. Generated by immunoSEQ multiplex PCR, the TCRdb table keeps only in-frame clones and is missing some. The repertoire includes 60,000 to 70,000 clones, approximately 88% of them detected once, and 11% to 15% sits in the top ten. The receptor's source is an adult with mismatch repair-deficient cancer. The source material was peripheral blood, sampled 52 weeks after starting pembrolizumab.

CDR3 nucleotides: TGTGCCAGCAGTCCCTGGAGGGGGACTGAAGCTTTCTTT. Amino acid sequence: CASSPWRGTEAFF. The gene calls are TRBV7-9 and TRBJ1-1, with D perhaps TRBD1 (6 bases). V was clipped by 6 bases and J by 5 bases, with 13 bases between them. CDR1 and CDR2 from the germline V gene are SEHNR and FQNEAQ (reference sequence). CDR3 size: 13 residues. Drawing the rest from reference TRBV7-9 and TRBJ1-1, the complete variable domain is DTGVSQNPRHKITKRGQNVTFRCDPISEHNRLYWYRQTLGQGPEFLTYFQNEAQLEKSRLLSDRFSAERPKGSFSTLEIQRTEQGDSAMYLCASSPWRGTEAFFGQGTRLTVV.